These 7 T cell receptor beta chains were all obtained from the same sample, sequenced in a study of T cell clonality in common variable immunodeficiency. Overall study results and limits: Common variable immunodeficiency TCR beta sequences reportedly had fewer deletions and N-nucleotide insertions.

These receptors have no identified antigens. The assay was immunoSEQ multiplex PCR, and TCRdb's table has in-frame clones only and misses some. Listed for the sample are 20,000 to 25,000 clones, none seen a single time. The sample consisted of peripheral blood mononuclear cells. These receptor sequences come from a human donor with common variable immunodeficiency.

In this sample, this clone turned up a few times. Read data end 3 residues before the CDR3 end; the end is taken from the germline J gene. The chain is built from TRBV19 and TRBJ1-5; TRBD1 matches at 8 bases. V shed 7 bases and J 5 bases; nucleotides not matched to a gene: 10. Germline CDR1 reads LNHDA; CDR2 reads SQIVND (reference sequence). This CDR3 region has 15 residues. The CDR3 loop is CASTATGDGYQPQHF. The CDR3 DNA, read in part, is TGTGCCAGTACCGCGACAGGGGACGGCTATCAGCCC.

This clone showed up many times. The sequence runs out 3 residues before the end of the CDR3; the remainder is reconstructed from the germline J gene. The chain uses TRBV30 and TRBJ1-3; D is uncertain. Looked up from germline, CDR1 is GTSNPN and CDR2 is SVGIG (reference sequence). This CDR3 contains 11 residues. The DNA read from the CDR3 is TGTGCCTGGAGTGTAGGTCAGACC. Its translation: CAWSVGQT. The CDR3 in full is CAWSVGQTIYF. The full variable domain, completed using reference TRBV30 and TRBJ1-3, is SQTIHQWPATLVQPVGSPLSLECTVEGTSNPNLYWYRQAAGRGLQLLFYSVGIGQISSEVPQNLSASRPQDRQFILSSKKLLLSDSGFYLCAWSVGQTIYFGEGSWLTVV.

This clone has ten or more counts. The read comes to an end 3 residues before the CDR3 does, leaving the germline J gene to fill in the end. The V call is TRBV6-2 or TRBV6-3, the J call TRBJ2-2, with D perhaps matching TRBD2 (6 bases). This CDR3 region has 15 residues. The V gene lost 7 bases and the J gene lost 3 bases, with 15 bases spanning the gap. CDR1 is MNHEY, CDR2 SVGEGT, per germline. The sequenced CDR3 bases are TGTGCCAGCACCCAAGCGGGCCGCGACACCGGGGAG. This encodes CASTQAGRDTGE. The whole CDR3 protein reads CASTQAGRDTGELFF.

This clone was found many times. The read terminates 3 residues ahead of where the CDR3 ends, so the germline J gene completes it. The gene calls are TRBV5-4 and TRBJ2-3; 7 nucleotides match TRBD1. From germline, CDR1 is SGHNT and CDR2 YYREEE (reference sequence). V shed 6 bases and J 0 bases; nucleotides not matched to a gene: 10. The CDR3 loop spans 16 amino acids. CDR3 DNA (partial): TGTGCCAGCACCAAGGGACAGCTATTTAGCACAGATACG. Protein: CASTKGQLFSTDT. The CDR3 in its entirety is CASTKGQLFSTDTQYF.

In this sample, this clone turned up many times. The read is 3 residues too short to cover the CDR3 end, so that end is filled in from the germline J gene. The rearrangement joins TRBV7-2 to TRBJ2-3; 8 nucleotides agree with TRBD1. CDR3 size: 14 residues. Germline CDR1 is SGHTA and CDR2 is FQGNSA. Trimming at V came to 8 bases and at J to 0 bases, leaving 4 bases not matched to a gene. This CDR3 reads CASGQGASTDTQYF. Partial CDR3 DNA: TGTGCCAGCGGGCAGGGGGCGAGCACAGATACG.

This clone was picked up many times. The missing CDR3 end, 3 residues past where the read stops, is filled in from the germline J gene. J is TRBJ1-1 and V is TRBV19; perhaps TRBD1 as D (5 bases). Per germline, CDR1 LNHDA and CDR2 SQIVND (reference sequence). CDR3 length: 13 residues. The CDR3 spells CASTSFRGGEAFF. The covered CDR3 bases are TGTGCCAGTACCTCCTTTCGGGGGGGGGAA. Full variable domain (remainder filled in from reference TRBV19 and TRBJ1-1): DGGITQSPKYLFRKEGQNVTLSCEQNLNHDAMYWYRQDPGQGLRLIYYSQIVNDFQKGDIAEGYSVSREKKESFPLTVTSAQKNPTAFYLCASTSFRGGEAFFGQGTRLTVV.

This clone was recorded many times. The CDR3 loop is CASSPQGIDYGYTF. The part of the CDR3 DNA that was read is TGTGCCAGTAGTCCACAGGGAATAGACTATGGC. This sequence joins TRBV19 and TRBJ1-2; D perhaps matches TRBD1 (6 bases). The sequence runs out 3 residues before the end of the CDR3; the remainder is reconstructed from the germline J gene. The CDR3 length is 14 residues. Trimming removed 5 bases at V and 3 bases at J, with 13 bases between. Germline CDR1 and CDR2: LNHDA and SQIVND (reference sequence).